The T cell receptor beta chain under discussion was sequenced for a study of cytomegalovirus exposure and HLA in healthy donors. Study-level points and caveats: In a later analysis, at a false discovery rate of 0.05, approximately 18,000 TCR beta sequences were associated with HLA alleles.

As regards this clone: As yet, its antigen is unknown.

Per germline, CDR1 MGHDK and CDR2 SYGVNS. Germline trimming cut 8 bases from V and 11 bases from J; bases unmatched to any gene: 9. The CDR3 has 13 residues. PCR was performed using 60 Vbeta and 13 Jbeta primers. Profiling relied on immunoSEQ multiplex PCR, and the TCRdb table lists in-frame clones only, not all of them. Among about 190,000 clones listed, 83% were seen once. This TCR was sampled from a man in his forties in good health and CMV-seropositive. V and J are TRBV25-1 and TRBJ1-5, with 10 bases matching TRBD1. The sequencing sample was made of PBMCs. Here the CDR3 reads CASRDRGAGTQHF. CDR3 sequence (DNA): TGTGCCAGCCGGGACAGGGGTGCGGGAACCCAGCATTTT.